Listed here are 20 T cell receptor beta chains from one sample, sequenced in a study of identical twins. MiXCR, applied by TCRdb to the 5' RACE reads, yields one record per CDR3 protein. The repertoire includes hundreds of thousands of distinct CDR3 sequences, 18% of them detected once, and around 13% sits in the top ten. These data also formed part of another study, on T cells expressing NK-cell markers.

Sequencing was done on a sample of PBMCs. These receptors came from a woman younger than 35 in good health.

This clonotype was found a few times. The chain combines TRBV9 with TRBJ1-1; 10 bases align to TRBD1. The CDR3 totals 13 residues. CDR1 and CDR2 from the germline V gene are SGDLS and YYNGEE. With 2 bases clipped from V and 7 bases from J, the junction kept 2 bases outside the gene matches. In DNA, the CDR3 is TGTGCCAGCAGCGTGACAGGGGGCGGTGAAGCTTTCTTT. This translates into CASSVTGGGEAFF. The entire variable domain, with the rest obtained from reference TRBV9 and TRBJ1-1, is as follows: DSGVTQTPKHLITATGQRVTLRCSPRSGDLSVYWYQQSLDQGLQFLIQYYNGEERAKGNILERFSAQQFPDLHSELNLSSLELGDSALYFCASSVTGGGEAFFGQGTRLTVV.

The chain uses TRBV20-1 and TRBJ1-1; no definite D call. V lost 6 bases and J 5 bases, leaving 13 bases between the germline ends. This CDR3 spans 12 amino acids. Germline V CDR1 and CDR2: DFQATT, SNEGSKA (reference sequence). The CDR3 protein is CSAEGGETEAFF. In DNA form, the CDR3 reads TGCAGTGCCGAGGGAGGCGAGACTGAAGCTTTCTTT.

The chain couples TRBV18 to TRBJ2-7; D possibly corresponds to TRBD1 (5 bases). CDR3 length equals 17 residues. The V end lost 3 bases, the J end lost 3 bases, and 21 bases lay between the germline ends. In germline, CDR1 is KGHSH, CDR2 LQKENI. CDR3 DNA sequence: TGTGCCAGCTCACCCCTCTCCCTCCAGGGCGCTAGCTACGAGCAGTACTTC. This sequence encodes CASSPLSLQGASYEQYF.

V gene TRBV18 combines with J gene TRBJ2-7; perhaps TRBD2 as D (5 bases). Germline-derived CDR1 and CDR2 are KGHSH and LQKENI. Deletions cut 0 bases from V and 4 bases from J, with 13 bases between. CDR3 size: 15 residues. CDR3 protein: CASSPPGVLIYEQYF. The DNA for the CDR3 is TGTGCCAGCTCACCACCCGGGGTCCTCATATACGAGCAGTACTTC.

The V and J genes are TRBV20-1 and TRBJ2-1, with D unclear. V was cut by 5 bases and J by 7 bases, with 15 bases left in between. The CDR3 covers 13 residues. Germline values: CDR1 DFQATT, CDR2 SNEGSKA (reference sequence). The CDR3 protein is CSAPVGYWNEQFF. The CDR3 DNA follows: TGCAGTGCTCCAGTGGGTTATTGGAATGAGCAGTTCTTC.

This clonotype was detected ten times or more. The V call is TRBV6-2 or TRBV6-3, the J call TRBJ1-1; TRBD1 might be the D (6 bases). The germline V and J ends were trimmed by 5 bases and 3 bases, with 7 bases remaining between them. The CDR3 consists of 12 residues. Germline CDR1 and CDR2: MNHEY and SVGEGT. This chain's CDR3 is CASSQGHTEAFF. DNA of the CDR3: TGTGCCAGCAGTCAGGGGCACACTGAAGCTTTCTTT.

This clonotype was observed a few times. This chain uses TRBV20-1 with TRBJ2-5; D remains unclear. There are 12 residues in the CDR3. The germline CDR1 and CDR2 sequences are DFQATT and SNEGSKA (reference sequence). Trimming stripped 0 bases from V and 2 bases from J, with 4 bases between. CDR3 region: CSARDLQETQYF. CDR3 nucleotides: TGCAGTGCTAGAGACCTACAAGAGACCCAGTACTTC.

V gene TRBV23-1 combines with J gene TRBJ1-5, with D unclear. Being an ORF, TRBV23-1 has a function that is uncertain. The CDR3 runs 10 residues. V gave up 1 base and J gave up 11 bases, with 3 bases separating them. The CDR3 protein is CASSQWAQHF. The DNA for the CDR3 is TGCGCCAGCAGTCAATGGGCCCAGCATTTT.

Ten or more counts support this clonotype. The chain couples TRBV20-1 to TRBJ2-3; no definite D call. Per germline, CDR1 DFQATT and CDR2 SNEGSKA (reference sequence). V lost 0 bases, J lost 4 bases, and 5 bases lay in between. The CDR3 covers 12 residues. In DNA form, the CDR3 reads TGCAGTGCTAGAGATCTGGCAGATACGCAGTATTTT. Protein product: CSARDLADTQYF.

This clonotype was seen more than once but under ten times. This chain links TRBV3-1 with TRBJ2-1; TRBD2 matches at 10 bases. The V and J ends lost 2 bases and 8 bases, in that order; junction bases with no gene match: 6. This CDR3 spans 15 amino acids. Germline CDR1 and CDR2: LGHDT and YNNKEL (reference sequence). The CDR3 region is CASSQTLAGVDEQFF. DNA for the CDR3: TGTGCCAGCAGCCAAACGCTAGCGGGAGTCGATGAGCAGTTCTTC.

In this sample, this clonotype turned up a few times. The rearrangement uses TRBV5-1 and TRBJ2-1; TRBD1 or TRBD2 may be the D gene (5 bases each). With 0 bases removed from V and 0 bases from J, the gap between germline ends came to 10 bases. The CDR3 runs 16 residues. Germline CDR1 is SGHRS and CDR2 is YFSETQ. The CDR3 DNA sequence: TGCGCCAGCAGCTTGGTGTCAGGGAGCTCCTACAATGAGCAGTTCTTC. It translates to CASSLVSGSSYNEQFF.

This clonotype was picked up a small number of times. The chain links TRBV5-1 to TRBJ2-1; no definite D call. The length of the CDR3 is 13 residues. Germline V lookup: CDR1 SGHRS, CDR2 YFSETQ. V was shortened by 2 bases and J by 8 bases, with 11 bases between the two germline ends. The CDR3 DNA sequence: TGCGCCAGCAGCTTTGTGTCGGCTGATGAGCAGTTCTTC. It codes for CASSFVSADEQFF.

This clonotype was seen more than once but under ten times. The chain joins TRBV6-5 to TRBJ1-2; D not certain. The germline CDR1 and CDR2 sequences are MNHEY and SVGAGI. The CDR3 consists of 19 residues. Deletions cut 3 bases from V and 3 bases from J, with 26 bases between. CDR3 bases: TGTGCCAGCAGTTATCGCAGAGAAAGAGCGAGGGCATGGGACTATGGCTACACCTTC. As protein: CASSYRRERARAWDYGYTF.

This clonotype was seen more than once but under ten times. CDR3 sequence (DNA): TGTGCCAGCAGTACAGGGGGCTCTCGGTACAATGAGCAGTTCTTC. Translated, it gives CASSTGGSRYNEQFF. The chain carries TRBV6-2 or TRBV6-3 and TRBJ2-1; TRBD1 matches at 9 bases. CDR3 size: 15 residues. V shed 5 bases, J shed 4 bases, and the junction held 6 bases outside the gene matches. The germline V gene has CDR1 MNHEY and CDR2 SVGEGT.

Ten or more counts support this clonotype. CDR3 DNA: TGTGCCAGCAGCCAACAGGGGAGCAATCAGCCCCAGCATTTT. As protein: CASSQQGSNQPQHF. The J gene is TRBJ1-5, the V gene TRBV3-1, with a weak D call TRBD1 (6 bases). Per germline, CDR1 LGHDT and CDR2 YNNKEL (reference sequence). Trimming left V 2 bases short and J 1 base short, with 6 bases between. This CDR3 has 14 amino acids. The complete variable domain, with remaining parts taken from reference TRBV3-1 and TRBJ1-5, reads DTAVSQTPKYLVTQMGNDKSIKCEQNLGHDTMYWYKQDSKKFLKIMFSYNNKELIINETVPNRFSPKSPDKAHLNLHINSLELGDSAVYFCASSQQGSNQPQHFGDGTRLSIL.

The J gene is TRBJ2-3, the V gene TRBV18; no firm D call. CDR1 is KGHSH and CDR2 is LQKENI in the germline V gene. The V end was cut by 4 bases, the J end by 2 bases, with 10 bases between. This CDR3 has 14 residues. CDR3 in DNA: TGTGCCAGCTCACGAAGCACCTTCACAGATACGCAGTATTTT. It specifies CASSRSTFTDTQYF.

The CDR3 bases are TGCAGTGCTAGAGATGGAGGGATTACAGTGACCCAGCATTTT. Translating it yields CSARDGGITVTQHF. The chain is built from TRBV20-1 and TRBJ1-5; no firm D call. This CDR3 spans 14 amino acids. V dropped 0 bases and J dropped 11 bases, with 17 bases sitting between them. CDR1 and CDR2 from the germline V gene are DFQATT and SNEGSKA (reference sequence).

The CDR3 region has the DNA TGCAGTGCCCGCCCGGGACAGGGAGAGTCCGAGCAGTACTTC. Its protein is CSARPGQGESEQYF. The chain couples TRBV20-1 to TRBJ2-7, with TRBD1 matching 9 bases. V trimming: 6 bases; J trimming: 6 bases; junction bases outside the gene matches: 12. This CDR3 has 14 residues. Looked up from germline, CDR1 is DFQATT and CDR2 is SNEGSKA (reference sequence).

There are a few counts of this clonotype. The V call is TRBV20-1, the J call TRBJ1-5, with 8 bases matching TRBD1. Germline CDR1 reads DFQATT; CDR2 reads SNEGSKA (reference sequence). This CDR3 region has 13 residues. Losses at the gene ends were 2 bases for V and 7 bases for J; bases not matched to a gene: 4. The CDR3, as DNA: TGCAGTGCTAGATCGGACAGGGACCAGCCCCAGCATTTT. It yields the protein CSARSDRDQPQHF.

This clonotype came up a few times. V usage is TRBV5-1 and J usage is TRBJ2-6, with D tentatively TRBD2 (5 bases). This CDR3 has 17 amino acids. Germline values: CDR1 SGHRS, CDR2 YFSETQ. V lost 0 bases to trimming and J lost 0 bases, with 10 bases between them. The CDR3 region is CASSLGRGISGANVLTF. The CDR3 nucleotides read TGCGCCAGCAGCTTGGGTCGGGGTATCTCTGGGGCCAACGTCCTGACTTTC.